The rows below give T cell receptor beta chains drawn from one sample of a study of T cells in Graves' hyperthyroidism and ophthalmopathy. TCRdb called the multiplex PCR reads again in MiXCR, with one record for every CDR3 protein. Among almost 600,000 distinct CDR3 sequences, 35% to 55% were seen once, and the ten largest hold about 8.3%. Sequences were obtained from peripheral blood or thyroid tissue (not recorded which). Receptors originate from a woman aged 18-29 years with Graves' hyperthyroidism. Both conserved end residues are part of each CDR3. D genes are given only for firm matches. The size of a clone is reported for some rows only, either as once, few or many, or as a class for expanded clones.

many	TRBV12-3/TRBV12-4	-	TRBJ2-7	CASSLRDIGSYEQYF	TGTGCCAGCAGCCTGAGGGACATCGGCTCCTACGAGCAGTACTTC
many	TRBV15	TRBD1	TRBJ1-4	CATSRDGQGNEKLFF	TGTGCCACCAGCAGAGATGGACAGGGAAATGAAAAACTGTTTTTT
-	TRBV7-3	TRBD2	TRBJ2-7	CASSPGLAAWNEQYF	TGTGCCAGCAGCCCCGGACTAGCGGCCTGGAATGAGCAGTACTTC
-	TRBV10-3	TRBD1	TRBJ1-5	CAISNLGQTQHF	TGTGCCATCAGCAACCTGGGACAGACCCAGCATTTT
many	TRBV6-4	TRBD2	TRBJ2-5	CASSEIAGSQETQYF	TGTGCCAGCAGTGAAATAGCGGGATCGCAAGAGACCCAGTACTTC
many	TRBV2	-	TRBJ2-5	CASSEVREETQYF	TGTGCCAGCAGTGAAGTGAGGGAAGAGACCCAGTACTTC
-	TRBV20-1	-	TRBJ1-1	CSEKKPEHTEAFF	TGCAGTGAAAAAAAACCGGAGCACACTGAAGCTTTCTTT
-	TRBV5-6	TRBD2	TRBJ2-2	CASSLGLAGMNTGELFF	TGTGCCAGCAGCTTGGGACTAGCGGGGATGAACACCGGGGAGCTGTTTTTT
many	TRBV7-2	-	TRBJ2-7	CASSSSRSSYEQYF	TGTGCCAGCAGCTCAAGTCGCAGCTCCTACGAGCAGTACTTC
many	TRBV19	TRBD2	TRBJ2-5	CASSETGGETQYF	TGTGCCAGTAGTGAGACGGGAGGAGAGACCCAGTACTTC
many	TRBV7-7	TRBD1	TRBJ2-7	CASSLNRGHIYEQYF	TGTGCTAGCAGCTTAAACAGGGGCCATATCTACGAGCAGTACTTC